Sequencing of this T cell receptor beta chain was carried out in a study of shared clonotypes between healthy human individuals. Turning to this clone: Its antigen is undetermined.

In the study's own analysis: Filtering differed because ImmunoSEQ produced junction-only sequences that carried no quality scores. Data came from immunoSEQ multiplex PCR; TCRdb stores just in-frame clones and leaves some out. V and J calls and clone size are as listed in that table; D and trimming were resolved from the DNA. Here the sample spans some 2.4 million clones, more than 85% being singletons. The donors, all of them Caucasian adults, lived in Nashville, Tennessee. Negatively enriched CD4+ T cells were divided by CD45RA into naive and memory. Germline values: CDR1 MNHEY, CDR2 SMNVEV (reference sequence). This CDR3 is built from 20 residues. Trimming cost V 11 bases and J 4 bases; bases outside gene matches: 26. Study-wide findings and caveats: The naive CD4 repertoires of a few donors were compared, and approximately 5% of clonotypes were shared.

The clonotype comes from a man aged 18 to 30 in good health. Some clones in this sample may be carry-over from other donors' samples. Material: naive CD4+ T cells from PBMCs. The subset: CD45RA+ positively selected. This rearrangement joins TRBV27 to TRBJ2-5; 12 nucleotides agree with TRBD2. CDR3 DNA: TGTGCCCGCATCTTTGGGACTAGCGGGCTCCACCCGCGGGGTGTAGAGACCCAGTACTTC. Translating gives CARIFGTSGLHPRGVETQYF.